What follows are 26 T cell receptor beta chains derived from one specimen sequenced in a study of blood T cells in healthy people across ages. Combining a sample-barcoded 5' primer with a J-beta primer mix, a second PCR ran for roughly 6 to 11 cycles. TCRdb re-analysed the 5' RACE reads in MiXCR, keeping a single row per CDR3 protein. The data show about 1.5 million distinct CDR3 sequences, approximately 43% seen once. Sequenced input: blood. The receptors were sampled from a woman between 18 and 30 years old in good health.

The rearrangement links TRBV20-1 to TRBJ1-6, with TRBD1 identical over 7 bases. The germline V gene encodes CDR1 DFQATT and CDR2 SNEGSKA (reference sequence). V gave up 5 bases and J gave up 5 bases; unmatched junction bases: 6. The CDR3 extends over 14 amino acids. In DNA form, the CDR3 reads TGCAGTGCTCAGACAGGGCCACATAATTCACCCCTCCACTTT. As protein: CSAQTGPHNSPLHF.

This clonotype has only a few counts. The chain links TRBV20-1 to TRBJ1-6; D remains ambiguous. The CDR3 length is 13 residues. Germline V lookup: CDR1 DFQATT, CDR2 SNEGSKA (reference sequence). V shed 6 bases and J shed 5 bases, with 11 bases lying between them. CDR3 DNA sequence: TGCAGTGCGAACCTCGCCGATAATTCACCCCTCCACTTT. Amino acid sequence: CSANLADNSPLHF.

This clonotype occurred a few times. This chain uses TRBV4-2 with TRBJ1-4; D call uncertain. V was trimmed by 1 base and J by 0 bases, leaving 9 bases between them. Germline CDR1 and CDR2: LGHNA and YNFKEQ. The CDR3 is 16 amino acids. CDR3 sequence: CASSQAARSTNEKLFF. DNA of the CDR3: TGTGCCAGCAGCCAAGCAGCCCGTTCAACTAATGAAAAACTGTTTTTT.

This clonotype was seen many times. V gene TRBV4-3 combines with J gene TRBJ2-1; no definite D call. Deletions cut 0 bases from V and 1 base from J, with 10 bases between. Germline V gene lookup returns CDR1 LGHNA and CDR2 YSLEER. The CDR3 is 16 amino acids. The CDR3 region has the DNA TGCGCCAGCAGCCAAGATCGCGGCAGTTCCTACAATGAGCAGTTCTTC. Its protein is CASSQDRGSSYNEQFF.

This clonotype has more than one count but fewer than ten. The rearrangement joins TRBV4-3 to TRBJ2-3, with TRBD2 matching over 10 bases. The length of the CDR3 is 21 residues. CDR1 and CDR2 (germline): LGHNA, YSLEER. The J segment lost 3 bases and the V segment lost 6 bases, leaving 24 bases of the junction unmatched. The CDR3 DNA reads as TGCGCCAGCAGTCAATCGGCGCACTTAGCGGGGGGATCGGTACGGACAGATACGCAGTATTTT. Its protein product is CASSQSAHLAGGSVRTDTQYF.

This clonotype was detected many times. The V and J genes are TRBV12-3 or TRBV12-4 and TRBJ1-2; TRBD1 is a possible D gene (5 bases). CDR3 size: 13 residues. Trimming pared 5 bases from V and 7 bases from J, leaving 14 bases between. The CDR3 sequence: CASSTRGETGYTF. CDR3 coding DNA: TGTGCCAGCAGTACGAGAGGGGAAACTGGCTACACCTTC.

The chain employs TRBV12-3 or TRBV12-4 and TRBJ2-7; D remains ambiguous. The CDR3 length is 14 residues. V lost 3 bases and J lost 2, with 11 bases in between. The CDR3 here is CASSLVRVPYEQYF. CDR3 nucleotides: TGTGCCAGCAGTTTGGTTCGCGTACCCTACGAGCAGTACTTC.

This clonotype was counted between two and nine times. The chain employs TRBV3-1 and TRBJ2-4; D call uncertain. Trimming shortened V by 1 base and J by 8 bases, and 12 bases separated the two germline ends. Germline CDR1 and CDR2: LGHDT and YNNKEL (reference sequence). The CDR3 has 14 residues. The CDR3 loop reads CASSQGEGQDIQYF. In nucleotides, the CDR3 is TGTGCCAGCAGCCAAGGTGAAGGGCAGGACATTCAGTACTTC. Filled out from reference TRBV3-1 and TRBJ2-4, the complete variable domain reads DTAVSQTPKYLVTQMGNDKSIKCEQNLGHDTMYWYKQDSKKFLKIMFSYNNKELIINETVPNRFSPKSPDKAHLNLHINSLELGDSAVYFCASSQGEGQDIQYFGAGTRLSVL.

This clonotype was detected only a few times. V usage is TRBV20-1 and J usage is TRBJ2-1; tentative D call: TRBD2 (5 bases). The CDR3 covers 13 residues. Trimming shortened V by 4 bases and J by 3 bases, and 10 bases separated the two germline ends. Germline V lookup: CDR1 DFQATT, CDR2 SNEGSKA (reference sequence). As DNA, the CDR3 is TGCAGTGCTAAGCTAGCCTTCTACAATGAGCAGTTCTTC. This encodes CSAKLAFYNEQFF.

The rearrangement links TRBV11-2 to TRBJ2-7; maybe TRBD1 (6 bases). The V gene's germline CDR1 is SGHAT and CDR2 FQNNGV. The V end was cut by 4 bases, the J end by 6 bases, with 19 bases between. CDR3 length: 15 amino acids. The CDR3 sequence: CASSSAQGRLGEQYF. The CDR3 DNA is TGTGCCAGCAGCTCCGCACAGGGACGTCTTGGCGAGCAGTACTTC. The variable domain in full, completed from reference TRBV11-2 and TRBJ2-7, reads EAGVAQSPRYKIIEKRQSVAFWCNPISGHATLYWYQQILGQGPKLLIQFQNNGVVDDSQLPKDRFSAERLKGVDSTLKIQPAKLEDSAVYLCASSSAQGRLGEQYFGPGTRLTVT.

V gene TRBV19 combines with J gene TRBJ1-5; 7 bases match TRBD1. This CDR3 comprises 13 residues. Germline V CDR1 and CDR2: LNHDA, SQIVND (reference sequence). With 7 bases clipped from V and 6 bases from J, the junction kept 6 bases outside the gene matches. The CDR3 DNA is TGTGCCAGTAAACAGGGGTGGCGTCAGCCCCAGCATTTT. It encodes CASKQGWRQPQHF.

The V and J genes are TRBV6-2 or TRBV6-3 and TRBJ1-5, with D possibly being TRBD1 (5 bases). Germline V lookup: CDR1 MNHEY, CDR2 SVGEGT. This CDR3 is built from 12 residues. CDR3 DNA sequence: TGTGCGCGGGCAGGGAGGGATCAGCCCCAGCATTTT. This translates into CARAGRDQPQHF.

To note about this clonotype: One end of the junction does not line up with germline, which may come from a read error. This chain uses TRBV20-1 with TRBJ1-1; no clear D gene. The V gene's germline CDR1 is DFQATT and CDR2 SNEGSKA (reference sequence). This CDR3 contains 15 residues. As DNA, the CDR3 is TGCAGTGCTAGCAACCCATACCTTCTGAACACTGAGGCTTTCTTT. The encoded protein is CSASNPYLLNTEAFF.

This chain uses TRBV4-1 with TRBJ2-3, with 7 bases aligning to TRBD1. CDR3 size: 16 residues. With V trimmed by 1 base and J by 6 bases, 10 bases remained unmatched. The germline V gene encodes CDR1 MGHRA and CDR2 YSYEKL. For the CDR3, the DNA is TGCGCCAGCAGCCAAGTCAGAGGGGGCGCGTGGGATACGCAGTATTTT. It is translated as CASSQVRGGAWDTQYF.

The genes are TRBV5-1 and TRBJ1-4, with 10 bases fitting TRBD1. Germline-derived CDR1 and CDR2 are SGHRS and YFSETQ. There are 13 residues in the CDR3. Trimming cost V 7 bases and J 7 bases; bases outside gene matches: 4. The CDR3 nucleotides are TGCGCCAGCCAGGGACAGGGGAGTGAAAAACTGTTTTTT. Residues: CASQGQGSEKLFF. The full variable domain, in which reference TRBV5-1 and TRBJ1-4 provide the parts outside the CDR3, is KAGVTQTPRYLIKTRGQQVTLSCSPISGHRSVSWYQQTPGQGLQFLFEYFSETQRNKGNFPGRFSGRQFSNSRSEMNVSTLELGDSALYLCASQGQGSEKLFFGSGTQLSVL.

This clonotype came up a few times. The chain couples TRBV6-5 to TRBJ1-2; weak D call: TRBD1 (5 bases). V was shortened by 6 bases and J by 0 bases, with 14 bases between the two germline ends. From germline, CDR1 is MNHEY and CDR2 SVGAGI. The CDR3 totals 15 residues. The CDR3: CASSHKGPPNYGYTF. The CDR3, as DNA: TGTGCCAGCAGCCATAAGGGGCCTCCTAACTATGGCTACACCTTC.

V gene TRBV6-2 or TRBV6-3 combines with J gene TRBJ1-2, with a weak D call TRBD1 (6 bases). Between the trimmed V and J ends, which lost 10 bases and 2 bases, there was a span of 14 bases. Germline V gene data show CDR1 as MNHEY and CDR2 as SVGEGT. CDR3 length equals 13 residues. CDR3: CAIRDTANYGYTF. Here the CDR3 DNA reads TGTGCCATCCGGGACACCGCGAACTATGGCTACACCTTC.

This clonotype occurred once. The J gene is TRBJ2-2, the V gene TRBV12-3 or TRBV12-4; a possible D gene is TRBD2 (5 bases). The CDR3 spans 12 residues. The V end lost 9 bases, the J end lost 3 bases, and 8 bases lay between the germline ends. CDR3 nucleotides: TGTGCCAGACTAGAGGACACCGGGGAGCTGTTTTTT. This gives the protein CARLEDTGELFF.

This clonotype was observed a handful of times. The chain carries TRBV6-5 and TRBJ1-6, with D possibly matching TRBD1 (5 bases). Between the trimmed V and J ends, which lost 2 bases and 7 bases, there was a span of 9 bases. The germline gives CDR1 MNHEY, CDR2 SVGAGI. The CDR3 is 14 residues long. The CDR3 protein is CASSYVGGNSPLHF. The CDR3 DNA reads as TGTGCCAGCAGTTACGTGGGGGGGAATTCACCCCTCCACTTT.

This clonotype was counted between two and nine times. The chain joins TRBV5-4 to TRBJ1-1; TRBD1 is a possible D gene (6 bases). V was pared by 2 bases and J by 8 bases, with 13 bases between. The CDR3 sequence is 13 residues long. Looked up from germline, CDR1 is SGHNT and CDR2 is YYREEE (reference sequence). The CDR3: CASSLYGQPEAFF. The CDR3 coding sequence is TGTGCCAGCAGCTTATATGGACAGCCAGAAGCTTTCTTT.

This clonotype was seen ten or more times. The chain links TRBV3-1 to TRBJ2-3; the D gene is possibly TRBD2 (5 bases). V was clipped by 4 bases and J by 10 bases, with 12 bases between them. The CDR3 length is 12 residues. Germline V gene lookup returns CDR1 LGHDT and CDR2 YNNKEL (reference sequence). CDR3: CASSLGLEPQYF. DNA of the CDR3: TGTGCCAGCAGCCTTGGACTCGAGCCGCAGTATTTT.

V and J are TRBV27 and TRBJ2-7; 9 nucleotides align to TRBD1. V was pared by 5 bases and J by 2 bases, with 7 bases of the junction left unmatched. Germline V gives CDR1 MNHEY, CDR2 SMNVEV (reference sequence). This CDR3 has 15 residues. CDR3 DNA sequence: TGTGCCAGCAGTAATACAGGGGGCGCGACCTACGAGCAGTACTTC. Its translation is CASSNTGGATYEQYF.

This clonotype was seen more than once but under ten times. This chain uses TRBV6-2 or TRBV6-3 with TRBJ2-7; D is unclear. Germline CDR1 reads MNHEY; CDR2 reads SVGEGT. V was shortened by 8 bases and J by 0 bases, with 14 bases between the two germline ends. This CDR3 contains 14 residues. The CDR3 protein is CASRLDLSSYEQYF. CDR3 DNA sequence: TGTGCCAGCCGTCTCGACTTGAGCTCCTACGAGCAGTACTTC.

This clonotype has only one observation. This may arise from a read error, as a much more abundant clone is one base away. DNA of the CDR3: TGCAGTGCCGGGGGACACCATAACTATGGCTACACCTTC. Translated: CSAGGHHNYGYTF. The chain couples TRBV20-1 to TRBJ1-2; maybe TRBD1 (6 bases). V lost 6 bases to trimming and J lost 1 base, with 12 bases between them. Germline V gene sequence: CDR1 DFQATT, CDR2 SNEGSKA (reference sequence). The CDR3 consists of 13 residues.

This clonotype has only a few counts. This rearrangement joins TRBV4-1 to TRBJ1-2; no definite D call. V lost 1 base to trimming and J lost 0 bases, with 15 bases between them. The CDR3 sequence is 17 residues long. Germline lookup yields CDR1 MGHRA and CDR2 YSYEKL. The CDR3 spells CASSQGDAGLANYGYTF. The CDR3 DNA reads TGCGCCAGCAGCCAAGGTGACGCCGGATTAGCTAACTATGGCTACACCTTC.

The chain couples TRBV5-1 to TRBJ1-2; 7 bases are shared with TRBD1. The ends lost 5 bases at V and 2 bases at J; junction bases unmatched: 6. The germline V gene has CDR1 SGHRS and CDR2 YFSETQ. The CDR3 is 14 residues long. CDR3 protein: CASSRTGRNYGYTF. The CDR3 DNA reads as TGCGCCAGCAGTAGGACAGGCCGAAACTATGGCTACACCTTC.